This TCR beta chain was profiled in a study of cytomegalovirus exposure and HLA in healthy donors. Study-wide context: The 120 validation repertoires and the approximately 630 first-cohort repertoires shared a platform, a later analysis reported. General study results and limits: Associated with cytomegalovirus, according to the listing, were fewer than 200 TCR beta chains. Rare TCR sequences dominated, though some public TCRs recurred in many donors.

The donors were members of the validation cohort, which comprised around 110 subjects and was separate from the first cohort of roughly 700 subjects. Generated by immunoSEQ multiplex PCR, the TCRdb table keeps only in-frame clones and is missing some. The profile shows around 120,000 clones, approximately 86% of them singletons. Trimming at V came to 4 bases and at J to 0 bases, leaving 6 bases not matched to a gene. Germline V lookup: CDR1 MNHEY, CDR2 SMNVEV (reference sequence). This CDR3 is built from 16 residues. For this clone: Its antigen is currently unknown.

The genes are TRBV27 and TRBJ1-5, with 7 nucleotides matching TRBD1. Sequencing was done on a sample of PBMCs. The source is a man aged 18 to 30 in good health and CMV-seropositive. The CDR3 spells CASSYGGTDSNQPQHF. In DNA, the CDR3 is TGTGCCAGCAGTTATGGGGGGACAGATAGCAATCAGCCCCAGCATTTT.